This TCR beta chain was sequenced for a study of T cells in Graves' hyperthyroidism and ophthalmopathy. Exclusions: uncontrolled infection, other autoimmune disease, pregnancy, lactation. RNA transcripts yielded amplified TCR beta CDR3 regions. HTBI primers were the set used in a first-round RT-PCR of the TCR CDR3. TCRdb reprocessed the multiplex PCR reads with MiXCR, giving one entry per CDR3 protein. The sample carries approximately 510,000 distinct CDR3 sequences, over 45% recorded once. Germline CDR1 WNHNN, CDR2 SYGVQD (reference sequence). The CDR3 covers 14 residues. General study findings and limits: The blood repertoire included most of the expanded thyroid clonotypes above 0.001. Model output signaled ophthalmopathy a median approximately 6.2 months ahead of onset.

This clonotype was seen once. Its matching antigen is unknown. The junction departs from germline at one end; a sequencing error may be responsible. The sequence was collected from an adult woman with Graves' disease, either hyperthyroidism or ophthalmopathy (not recorded which). V usage is TRBV10-1 and J usage is TRBJ1-1; possible D gene TRBD1, 6 bases. Sequencing used peripheral blood or thyroid tissue (not recorded which). This CDR3 is CASSPGRGRNEAFF. The CDR3 DNA reads TGTGCCAGCTCACCTGGCCGGGGGCGCAATGAAGCTTTCTTT.